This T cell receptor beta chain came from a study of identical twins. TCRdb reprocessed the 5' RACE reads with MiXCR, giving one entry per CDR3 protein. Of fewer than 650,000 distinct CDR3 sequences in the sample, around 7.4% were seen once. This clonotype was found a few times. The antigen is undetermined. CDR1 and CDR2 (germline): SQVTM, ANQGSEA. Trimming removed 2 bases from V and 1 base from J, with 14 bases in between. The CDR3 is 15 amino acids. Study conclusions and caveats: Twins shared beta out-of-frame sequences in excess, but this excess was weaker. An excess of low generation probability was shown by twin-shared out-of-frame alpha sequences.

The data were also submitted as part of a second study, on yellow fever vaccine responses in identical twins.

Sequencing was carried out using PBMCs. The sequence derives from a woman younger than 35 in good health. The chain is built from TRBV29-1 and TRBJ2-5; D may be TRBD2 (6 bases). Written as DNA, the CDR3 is TGCAGCGTTGAATTGGCGGGATGGTCCCAAGAGACCCAGTACTTC. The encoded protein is CSVELAGWSQETQYF.